These T cell receptor beta chains were read from a single sample in a study of tumor-infiltrating lymphocytes in primary liver carcinoma. MiXCR was run by TCRdb on the multiplex PCR reads, yielding one entry per CDR3 protein. Of over 250,000 distinct CDR3 sequences listed, 50% to 75% are singletons. Sequencing used peripheral blood. These receptors came from a woman aged 25 to 39 with primary liver carcinoma and hepatitis B virus infection. Both conserved end residues are part of each CDR3. The D gene is left open where the match is weak. Clone sizes are given selectively: once, few, many, or a class where the clone is expanded.

-,TRBD2,TRBV2,TRBJ2-3,CASRSGTSGTDTQYF,TGTGCCAGCAGATCTGGGACTAGTGGCACAGATACGCAGTATTTT
many,-,TRBV11-2,TRBJ1-6,CASRSMGQLNSPLHF,TGTGCCAGCAGATCAATGGGACAACTGAATTCACCCCTCCACTTT
-,TRBD2,TRBV11-2,TRBJ2-1,CASSTPKIAGAVSEQLF,TGTGCCAGCAGTACACCCAAAATAGCGGGAGCAGTCAGTGAGCAGCTCTTC
-,-,TRBV6-5,TRBJ1-2,CASKMTSKAPDGYTF,TGTGCCAGCAAAATGACTTCCAAAGCCCCAGATGGCTACACCTTC
-,-,TRBV11-1,TRBJ2-7,CTSSYRTKSNDYEQYF,TGTACCAGCAGCTACCGGACGAAATCGAATGATTACGAGCAGTACTTC
-,-,TRBV6-5,TRBJ2-5,CASSSGDTSLETQYF,TGTGCCAGCAGTTCAGGAGACACATCTCTGGAGACCCAGTACTTC
many,-,TRBV5-5,TRBJ2-5,CASSLGGVQETQYF,TGTGCCAGCAGCTTGGGAGGCGTCCAAGAGACCCAGTACTTC
-,-,TRBV12-3/TRBV12-4,TRBJ2-2,CASSLEWGYTGELFF,TGTGCCAGCAGTTTGGAGTGGGGGTACACCGGGGAGCTGTTTTTT
-,TRBD1,TRBV28,TRBJ2-7,CASSFSRDSSYEQYF,TGTGCCAGCAGTTTTTCCCGGGACAGCTCCTACGAGCAGTACTTC
-,-,TRBV11-3,TRBJ2-5,CASSLAEARKTQYF,TGTGCCAGCAGCTTAGCCGAGGCACGAAAAACCCAATACTTC
-,-,TRBV4-1,TRBJ2-5,CASSQVDETQYF,TGCGCCAGCAGCCAAGTAGATGAGACCCAGTACTTC
few,-,TRBV30,TRBJ2-3,CAGNRDYTDTQYF,TGTGCCGGCAACCGGGATTACACAGATACGCAGTATTTT
-,TRBD1,TRBV6-1,TRBJ1-4,CASSRQRGQGSEKLFF,TGTGCCAGCAGCCGACAACGGGGACAGGGAAGTGAAAAGCTGTTTTTT
few,-,TRBV12-3/TRBV12-4,TRBJ2-3,CASSLSPLGTQYF,TGTGCCAGCAGTTTAAGCCCCCTCGGGACGCAGTATTTT
-,-,TRBV11-2,TRBJ2-7,CAASLAGGGIYEQYF,TGTGCCGCCAGCTTAGCTGGAGGCGGGATCTACGAGCAGTACTTC
-,-,TRBV30,TRBJ1-4,CAWSVSEKLFF,TGTGCCTGGAGTGTATCTGAAAAACTGTTTTTT
few,TRBD2,TRBV10-3,TRBJ2-7,CAISGTRNEQYF,TGTGCCATCAGTGGGACTAGAAACGAGCAGTACTTC
many,-,TRBV6-2/TRBV6-3,TRBJ2-5,CASSYPEETQYF,TGTGCCAGCAGTTACCCGGAAGAGACCCAGTACTTC
few,TRBD2,TRBV13,TRBJ2-7,CASSYRGLADSYEQYF,TGTGCCAGCAGCTACCGTGGACTAGCGGATTCCTACGAGCAGTACTTC
-,-,TRBV11-2,TRBJ1-1,CAISSLGGGTEAFF,TGTGCCATCAGCTCCCTGGGAGGGGGCACTGAAGCTTTCTTT
few,-,TRBV12-3/TRBV12-4,TRBJ1-1,CASSVGRQNTEAFF,TGTGCCAGCAGCGTGGGACGGCAGAACACTGAAGCTTTCTTT
-,-,TRBV5-6,TRBJ2-2,CASSVAHRVIGELFF,TGTGCCAGCAGCGTGGCACACAGAGTCATCGGGGAGCTGTTTTTT
-,-,TRBV4-1,TRBJ2-7,CASKRTVLEDEQYF,TGCGCCAGCAAGAGGACAGTTCTCGAGGACGAGCAGTACTTC
-,-,TRBV29-1,TRBJ1-1,CSVEVIMNTEAFF,TGCAGCGTTGAGGTGATAATGAACACTGAAGCTTTCTTT
few,-,TRBV6-5,TRBJ1-6,CASRPPASNSPLHF,TGTGCCAGCAGACCCCCCGCTAGTAATTCACCCCTCCACTTT
many,TRBD2,TRBV4-1,TRBJ2-7,CASSHPGTSYEQYF,TGCGCCAGCAGCCACCCCGGGACTAGCTACGAGCAGTACTTC
-,TRBD1,TRBV5-1,TRBJ1-1,CASSLSRGRPSSNTEAFF,TGCGCCAGCAGCTTGAGCAGGGGGCGACCATCCTCGAACACTGAAGCTTTCTTT
-,-,TRBV28,TRBJ2-5,CASNLEGRGRETQYF,TGTGCCAGCAATCTTGAAGGGAGGGGGCGGGAGACCCAGTACTTC
many,-,TRBV4-2,TRBJ2-1,CASSQDLGEAYNEQFF,TGTGCCAGCAGCCAAGATTTAGGGGAGGCCTACAATGAGCAGTTCTTC
-,-,TRBV4-1,TRBJ2-5,CASSPRPLQETQYF,TGCGCCAGCAGCCCTCGTCCCCTCCAAGAGACCCAGTACTTC
few,-,TRBV6-1,TRBJ1-5,CASSDNLVAGDQPQHF,TGTGCCAGCAGTGATAACCTAGTGGCAGGGGATCAGCCCCAGCATTTT
-,TRBD1,TRBV6-1,TRBJ1-4,CASSEGTGTGDEKLFF,TGTGCCAGCAGTGAAGGAACCGGGACAGGGGATGAAAAACTGTTTTTT
-,TRBD2,TRBV6-5,TRBJ2-1,CASSIPGLAGGEQFF,TGTGCCAGCAGTATACCGGGACTAGCGGGAGGTGAGCAGTTCTTC
-,-,TRBV4-2,TRBJ1-4,CASSQGEGSQAGEKLFF,TGTGCCAGCAGCCAAGGAGAGGGCTCACAAGCGGGTGAAAAACTGTTTTTT
many,-,TRBV6-5,TRBJ2-2,CASSYGTHGELFF,TGTGCCAGCAGTTACGGGACTCACGGGGAGCTGTTTTTT
few,-,TRBV12-3/TRBV12-4,TRBJ2-7,CASSPGGSPILEQYF,TGTGCCAGCAGTCCCGGTGGGTCGCCCATACTCGAGCAGTACTTC
-,TRBD1,TRBV5-1,TRBJ2-2,CASSTGQGTGELFF,TGCGCCAGCAGCACGGGACAGGGGACCGGGGAGCTGTTTTTT
-,-,TRBV5-1,TRBJ2-3,CASSFEDPPTDTQYF,TGCGCCAGCAGCTTCGAGGACCCTCCCACAGATACGCAGTATTTT
-,-,TRBV12-5,TRBJ1-5,CASSFGAGGWNQPQHF,TGTGCCAGCAGTTTCGGTGCCGGGGGGTGGAATCAGCCCCAGCATTTT
few,-,TRBV14,TRBJ2-3,CASSHQNADTQYF,TGTGCCAGCAGCCATCAGAATGCAGATACGCAGTATTTT
few,TRBD1,TRBV28,TRBJ2-3,CASRMGQESTDTQYF,TGTGCCAGCAGAATGGGACAGGAGAGCACAGATACGCAGTATTTT
-,-,TRBV6-2/TRBV6-3,TRBJ2-1,CAGSVLRYNEQFF,TGTGCCGGCAGCGTTTTAAGGTACAATGAGCAGTTCTTC
many,-,TRBV12-3/TRBV12-4,TRBJ2-3,CASSFSSPRVYF,TGTGCCAGCAGTTTCTCGAGCCCACGTGTGTATTTT
-,-,TRBV6-1,TRBJ2-1,CASSEEGAGVHEQFF,TGTGCCAGCAGTGAAGAGGGAGCAGGGGTCCATGAGCAGTTCTTC
few,TRBD2,TRBV2,TRBJ2-3,CASSAALAGDTQYF,TGTGCCAGCAGTGCGGCGCTAGCGGGAGATACGCAGTATTTT
-,-,TRBV6-2/TRBV6-3,TRBJ2-4,CASSYAVAKNIRYF,TGTGCCAGCAGTTACGCGGTAGCCAAAAACATTCGGTACTTC
-,TRBD2,TRBV2,TRBJ2-2,CASSAGGPTGELFF,TGTGCCAGCAGTGCGGGAGGGCCCACCGGGGAGCTGTTTTTT
few,-,TRBV6-2/TRBV6-3,TRBJ2-3,CASSSLLTSKATDTQYF,TGTGCCAGCAGTTCCCTGCTGACTAGTAAAGCCACAGATACGCAGTATTTT
-,-,TRBV4-1,TRBJ2-1,CASSLTANEQFF,TGCGCCAGCAGCCTAACAGCTAATGAGCAGTTCTTC
few,-,TRBV13,TRBJ1-1,CASSHSSDTEAFF,TGTGCCAGCAGCCACTCCTCGGACACTGAAGCTTTCTTT
-,-,TRBV6-2/TRBV6-3,TRBJ2-1,CVSRLVGGGGNEQFF,TGTGTCAGCAGGCTAGTGGGAGGGGGTGGGAATGAGCAGTTCTTC
many,-,TRBV12-3/TRBV12-4,TRBJ2-3,CASSAPSFGTDTQYF,TGTGCCAGCAGTGCCCCTAGCTTCGGCACAGATACGCAGTATTTT
-,-,TRBV14,TRBJ1-4,CARSQNLAPEKLFF,TGTGCCAGGAGCCAAAACCTCGCCCCGGAAAAACTGTTTTTT
few,TRBD2,TRBV28,TRBJ2-3,CASSRTSATQYF,TGTGCCAGCAGTCGGACTAGCGCCACGCAGTATTTT
-,-,TRBV12-3/TRBV12-4,TRBJ2-1,CASSWVGTLYNEQFF,TGTGCCAGCAGTTGGGTCGGGACACTGTACAATGAGCAGTTCTTC
-,TRBD2,TRBV5-1,TRBJ2-1,CASSFSAGPGGHNEQFF,TGCGCCAGCAGCTTTTCAGCGGGGCCAGGTGGCCACAATGAGCAGTTCTTC
few,TRBD2,TRBV11-2,TRBJ2-5,CASGMGGGNQGTQYF,TGTGCCAGCGGGATGGGGGGAGGGAACCAAGGGACCCAGTACTTC
few,-,TRBV7-9,TRBJ1-5,CASSLAGKGQPQHF,TGTGCCAGCAGCTTAGCAGGGAAGGGTCAGCCCCAGCATTTT
many,-,TRBV29-1,TRBJ1-1,CSVEAPTGMNTEAFF,TGCAGCGTTGAAGCCCCGACTGGCATGAACACTGAAGCTTTCTTT
few,TRBD2,TRBV11-2,TRBJ2-5,CASSLRLAGDSSETQYF,TGTGCCAGCAGCTTAAGACTAGCGGGTGACTCGAGCGAGACCCAGTACTTC